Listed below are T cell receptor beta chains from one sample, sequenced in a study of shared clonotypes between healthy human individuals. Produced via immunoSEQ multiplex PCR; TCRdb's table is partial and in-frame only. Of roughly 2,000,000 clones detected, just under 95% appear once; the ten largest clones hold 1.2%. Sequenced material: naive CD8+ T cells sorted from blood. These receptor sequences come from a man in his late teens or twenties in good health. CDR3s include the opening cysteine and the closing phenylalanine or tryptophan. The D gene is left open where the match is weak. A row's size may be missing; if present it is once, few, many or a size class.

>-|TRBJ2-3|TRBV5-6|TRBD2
CASSYGLASTDTQYF
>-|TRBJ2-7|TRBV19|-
CASSTGVARSYEQYF
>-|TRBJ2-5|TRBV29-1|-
CSVEWLQETQYF
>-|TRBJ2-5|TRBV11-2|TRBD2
CASSLASGYQETQYF
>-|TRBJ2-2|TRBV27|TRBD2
CASSLTSGGTTGELFF
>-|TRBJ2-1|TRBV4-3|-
CASSQDPSRVSYNEQFF
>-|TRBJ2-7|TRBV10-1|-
CASSRDSSSYEQYF
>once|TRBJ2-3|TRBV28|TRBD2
CASTLRGLAGPTDTQYF
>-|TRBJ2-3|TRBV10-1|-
CASSEDTTDTQYF
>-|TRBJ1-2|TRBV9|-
CASSVGRTTNYGYTF
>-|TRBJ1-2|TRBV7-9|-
CASSPSGQVNYGYTF
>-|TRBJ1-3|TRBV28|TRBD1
CASSFLDRESSGNTIYF
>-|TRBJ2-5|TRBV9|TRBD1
CASSVETGRGETQYF
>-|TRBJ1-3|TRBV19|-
CASSIPLGISSGNTIYF
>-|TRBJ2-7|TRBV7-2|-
CASSSRVPYEQYF
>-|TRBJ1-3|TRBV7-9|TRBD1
CASSDVTGARNTIYF
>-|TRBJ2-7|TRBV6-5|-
CASSYQVGEQYF
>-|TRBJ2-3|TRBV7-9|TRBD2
CASSPGTSRTDTQYF
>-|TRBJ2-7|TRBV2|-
CASSGTHEEQYF
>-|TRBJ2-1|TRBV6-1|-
CASRDNEQFF
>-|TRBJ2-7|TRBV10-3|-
CAIRGLYEQYF
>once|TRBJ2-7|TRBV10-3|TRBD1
CAISGGQGADEQYF
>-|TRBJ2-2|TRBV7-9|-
CASSPDRGGNTGELFF
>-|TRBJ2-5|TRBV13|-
CASSLGLGQETQYF
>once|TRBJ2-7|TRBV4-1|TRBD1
CASSLTGQGYEQYF
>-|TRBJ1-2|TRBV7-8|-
CASSLEGGFNYGYTF
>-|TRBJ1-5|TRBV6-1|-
CASSDRGENQPQHF
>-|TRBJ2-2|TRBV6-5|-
CASTPYSNTGELFF
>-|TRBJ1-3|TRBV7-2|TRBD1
CASSLWDRGPNTIYF
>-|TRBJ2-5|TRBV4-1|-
CASSQDGGGLETQYF
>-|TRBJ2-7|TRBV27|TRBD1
CASSVTGVTYEQYF
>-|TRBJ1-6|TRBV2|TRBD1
CASTRGNSPLHF
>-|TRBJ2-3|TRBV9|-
CASSADRHTDTQYF
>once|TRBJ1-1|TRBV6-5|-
CASSYSDSPGDTEAFF
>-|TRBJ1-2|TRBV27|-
CASSLVQGSYGYTF
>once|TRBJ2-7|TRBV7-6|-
CASSLGGAAGEQYF
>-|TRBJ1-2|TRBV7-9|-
CASSLEGVGGGYTF
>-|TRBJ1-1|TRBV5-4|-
CASSLDLGPNTEAFF
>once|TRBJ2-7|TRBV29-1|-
CSVETGTSYEQYF
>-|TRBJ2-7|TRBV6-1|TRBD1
CASQTGQGIYEQYF
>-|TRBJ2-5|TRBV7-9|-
CASTSTRGPGQETQYF
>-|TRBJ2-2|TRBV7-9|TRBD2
CASSPTSAGELFF
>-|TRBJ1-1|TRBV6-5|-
CASSVTGSLEAFF
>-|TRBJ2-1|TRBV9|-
CASSETRADDEQFF
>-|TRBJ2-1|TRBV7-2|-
CASSLALGVHSYNEQFF